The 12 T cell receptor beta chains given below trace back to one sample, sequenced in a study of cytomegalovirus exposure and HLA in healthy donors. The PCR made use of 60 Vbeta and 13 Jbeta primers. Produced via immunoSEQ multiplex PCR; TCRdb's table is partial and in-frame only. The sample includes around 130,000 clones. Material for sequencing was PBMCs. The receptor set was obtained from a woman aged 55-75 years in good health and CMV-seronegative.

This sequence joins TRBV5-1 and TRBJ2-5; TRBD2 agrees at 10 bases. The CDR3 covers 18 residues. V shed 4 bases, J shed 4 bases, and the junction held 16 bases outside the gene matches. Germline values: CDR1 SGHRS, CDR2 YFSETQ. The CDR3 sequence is CASSVGPPSGGQGETQYF. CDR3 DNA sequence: TGCGCCAGCAGCGTGGGGCCACCTAGCGGGGGCCAGGGAGAGACCCAGTACTTC.

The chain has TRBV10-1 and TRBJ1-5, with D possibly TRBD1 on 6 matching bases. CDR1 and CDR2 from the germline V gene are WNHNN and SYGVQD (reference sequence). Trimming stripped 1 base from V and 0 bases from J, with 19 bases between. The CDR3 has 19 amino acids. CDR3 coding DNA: TGCGCCAGCAGTGAGTTATGGGGGCTACGGGGTAATAGCAATCAGCCCCAGCATTTT. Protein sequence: CASSELWGLRGNSNQPQHF.

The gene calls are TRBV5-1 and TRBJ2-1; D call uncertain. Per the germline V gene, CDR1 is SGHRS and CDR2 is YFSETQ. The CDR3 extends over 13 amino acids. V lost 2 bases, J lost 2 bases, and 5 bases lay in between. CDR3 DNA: TGCGCCAGCAGCTTTAACACCTACAATGAGCAGTTCTTC. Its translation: CASSFNTYNEQFF.

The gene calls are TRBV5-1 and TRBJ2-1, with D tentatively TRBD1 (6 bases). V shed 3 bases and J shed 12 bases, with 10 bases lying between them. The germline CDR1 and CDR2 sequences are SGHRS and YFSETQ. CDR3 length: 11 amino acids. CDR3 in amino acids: CASSSTGTQFF. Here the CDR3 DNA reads TGCGCCAGCAGCTCAACAGGGACGCAGTTCTTC. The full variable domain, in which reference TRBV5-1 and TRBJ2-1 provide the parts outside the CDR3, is KAGVTQTPRYLIKTRGQQVTLSCSPISGHRSVSWYQQTPGQGLQFLFEYFSETQRNKGNFPGRFSGRQFSNSRSEMNVSTLELGDSALYLCASSSTGTQFFGPGTRLTVL.

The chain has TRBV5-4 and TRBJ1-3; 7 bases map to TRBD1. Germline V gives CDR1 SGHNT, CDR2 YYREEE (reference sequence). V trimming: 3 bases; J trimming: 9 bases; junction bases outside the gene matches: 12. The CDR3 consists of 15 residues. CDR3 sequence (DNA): TGTGCCAGCAGCTCCTCGCAGGGGGGTCAGAGCACCATATATTTT. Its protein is CASSSSQGGQSTIYF. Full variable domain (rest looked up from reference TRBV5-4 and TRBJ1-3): ETGVTQSPTHLIKTRGQQVTLRCSSQSGHNTVSWYQQALGQGPQFIFQYYREEENGRGNFPPRFSGLQFPNYSSELNVNALELDDSALYLCASSSSQGGQSTIYFGEGSWLTVV.

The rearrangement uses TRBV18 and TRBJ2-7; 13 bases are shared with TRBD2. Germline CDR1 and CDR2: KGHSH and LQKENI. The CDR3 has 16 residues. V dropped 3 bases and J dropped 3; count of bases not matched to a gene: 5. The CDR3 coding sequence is TGTGCCAGCTCACCCAGACTAGCGGGAGGCCACTACGAGCAGTACTTC. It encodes CASSPRLAGGHYEQYF. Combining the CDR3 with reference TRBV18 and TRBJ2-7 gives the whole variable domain NAGVMQNPRHLVRRRGQEARLRCSPMKGHSHVYWYRQLPEEGLKFMVYLQKENIIDESGMPKERFSAEFPKEGPSILRIQQVVRGDSAAYFCASSPRLAGGHYEQYFGPGTRLTVT.

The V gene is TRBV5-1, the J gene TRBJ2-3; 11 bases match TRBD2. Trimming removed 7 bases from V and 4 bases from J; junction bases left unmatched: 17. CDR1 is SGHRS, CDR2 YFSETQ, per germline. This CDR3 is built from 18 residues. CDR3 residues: CASRMGFLAGGGADTQYF. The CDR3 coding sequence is TGCGCCAGCCGAATGGGTTTTCTAGCGGGGGGAGGCGCAGATACGCAGTATTTT.

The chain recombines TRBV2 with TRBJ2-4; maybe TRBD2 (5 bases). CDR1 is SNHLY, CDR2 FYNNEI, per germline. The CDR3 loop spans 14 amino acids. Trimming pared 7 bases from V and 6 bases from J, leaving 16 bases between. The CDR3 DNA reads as TGTGCCAGCACCCTTAGTACGGGAAGAAACATTCAGTACTTC. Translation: CASTLSTGRNIQYF. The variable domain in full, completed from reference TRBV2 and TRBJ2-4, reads EPEVTQTPSHQVTQMGQEVILRCVPISNHLYFYWYRQILGQKVEFLVSFYNNEISEKSEIFDDQFSVERPDGSNFTLKIRSTKLEDSAMYFCASTLSTGRNIQYFGAGTRLSVL.

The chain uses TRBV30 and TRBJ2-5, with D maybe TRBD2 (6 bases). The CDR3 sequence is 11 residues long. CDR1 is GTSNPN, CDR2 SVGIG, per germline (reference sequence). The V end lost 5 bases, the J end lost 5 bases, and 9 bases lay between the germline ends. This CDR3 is CAWSGVETQYF. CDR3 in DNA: TGTGCCTGGTCGGGAGTTGAGACCCAGTACTTC. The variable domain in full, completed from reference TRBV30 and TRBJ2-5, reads SQTIHQWPATLVQPVGSPLSLECTVEGTSNPNLYWYRQAAGRGLQLLFYSVGIGQISSEVPQNLSASRPQDRQFILSSKKLLLSDSGFYLCAWSGVETQYFGPGTRLLVL.

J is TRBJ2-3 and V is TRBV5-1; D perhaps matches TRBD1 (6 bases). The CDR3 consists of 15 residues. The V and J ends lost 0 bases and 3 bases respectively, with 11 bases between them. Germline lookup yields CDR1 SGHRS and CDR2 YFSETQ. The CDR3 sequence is CASSLVGTTTDTQYF. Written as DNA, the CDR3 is TGCGCCAGCAGCTTGGTAGGGACAACTACAGATACGCAGTATTTT. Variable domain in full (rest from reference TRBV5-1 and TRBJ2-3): KAGVTQTPRYLIKTRGQQVTLSCSPISGHRSVSWYQQTPGQGLQFLFEYFSETQRNKGNFPGRFSGRQFSNSRSEMNVSTLELGDSALYLCASSLVGTTTDTQYFGPGTRLTVL.

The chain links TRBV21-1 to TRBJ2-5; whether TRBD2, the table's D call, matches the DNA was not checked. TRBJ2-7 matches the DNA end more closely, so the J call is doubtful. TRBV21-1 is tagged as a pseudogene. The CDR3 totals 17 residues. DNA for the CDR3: TGTGCCAGCAGCAAATATGGTAGCGGGGGGATACCTTGCGAGCAGTACTTC. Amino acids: CASSKYGSGGIPCEQYF.

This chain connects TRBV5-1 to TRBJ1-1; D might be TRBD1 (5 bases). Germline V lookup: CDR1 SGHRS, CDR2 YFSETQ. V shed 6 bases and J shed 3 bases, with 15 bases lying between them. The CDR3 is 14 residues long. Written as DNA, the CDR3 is TGCGCCAGCAACCTGGGGGGAGTCGACACTGAAGCTTTCTTT. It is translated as CASNLGGVDTEAFF.